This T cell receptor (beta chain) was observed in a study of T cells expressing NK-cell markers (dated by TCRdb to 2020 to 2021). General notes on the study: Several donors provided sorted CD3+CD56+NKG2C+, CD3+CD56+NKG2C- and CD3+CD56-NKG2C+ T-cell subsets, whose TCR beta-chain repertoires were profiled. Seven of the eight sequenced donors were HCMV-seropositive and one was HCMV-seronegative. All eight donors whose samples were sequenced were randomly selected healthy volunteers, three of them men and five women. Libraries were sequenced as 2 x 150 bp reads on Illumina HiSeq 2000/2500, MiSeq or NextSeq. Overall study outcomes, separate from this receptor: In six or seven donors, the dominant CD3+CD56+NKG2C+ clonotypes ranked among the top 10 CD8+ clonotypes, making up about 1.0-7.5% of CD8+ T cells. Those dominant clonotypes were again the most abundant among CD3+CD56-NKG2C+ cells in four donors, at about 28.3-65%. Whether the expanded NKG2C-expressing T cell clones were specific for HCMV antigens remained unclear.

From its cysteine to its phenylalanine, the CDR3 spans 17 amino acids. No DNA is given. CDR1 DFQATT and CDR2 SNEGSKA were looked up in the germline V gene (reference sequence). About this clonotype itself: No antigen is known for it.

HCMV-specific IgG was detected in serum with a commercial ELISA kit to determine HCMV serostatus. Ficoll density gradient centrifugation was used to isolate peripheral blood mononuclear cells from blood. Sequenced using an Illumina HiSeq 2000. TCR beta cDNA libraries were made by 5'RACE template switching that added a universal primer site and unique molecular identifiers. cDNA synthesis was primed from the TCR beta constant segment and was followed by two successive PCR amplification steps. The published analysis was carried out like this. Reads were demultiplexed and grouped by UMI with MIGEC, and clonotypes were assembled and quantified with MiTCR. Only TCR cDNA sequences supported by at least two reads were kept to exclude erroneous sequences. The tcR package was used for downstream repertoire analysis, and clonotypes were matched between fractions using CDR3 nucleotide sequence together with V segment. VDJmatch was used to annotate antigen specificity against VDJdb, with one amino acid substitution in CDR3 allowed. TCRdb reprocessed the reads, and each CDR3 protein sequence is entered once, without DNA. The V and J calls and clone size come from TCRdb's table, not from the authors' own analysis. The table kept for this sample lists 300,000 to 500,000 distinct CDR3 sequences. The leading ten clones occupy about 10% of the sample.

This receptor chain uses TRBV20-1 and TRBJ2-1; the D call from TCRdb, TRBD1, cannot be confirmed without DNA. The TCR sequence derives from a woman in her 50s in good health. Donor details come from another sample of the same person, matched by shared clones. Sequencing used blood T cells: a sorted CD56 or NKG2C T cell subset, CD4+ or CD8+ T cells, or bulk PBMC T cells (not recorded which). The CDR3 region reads CSARDPSAGTAYNEQFF.